These 5 T cell receptor beta chains were all obtained from the same sample, sequenced in a study of tumor and adjacent non-tumor tissue in lung cancer. RNA was extracted from bulk tissue without any cell sorting. TCRbeta libraries were built with three rounds of nested PCR, modified from ARM-PCR. One entry per CDR3 protein, called by TCRdb with MiXCR from the multiplex PCR reads. This table holds more than 120,000 distinct CDR3 sequences, roughly 66% found once. Specimen: lung tumor tissue. These receptors came from a man aged 60 to 75 with small cell lung cancer.

A remark on this clonotype: A junction boundary mismatches the germline segment, possibly from a read error. The chain links TRBV11-2 to TRBJ2-2; D tentatively reads TRBD1 or TRBD2 (5 bases each). CDR3 length equals 13 residues. Per germline, CDR1 SGHAT and CDR2 FQNNGV. CDR3 in DNA: TGTCCCAGCAGCTTAGATAGAGCTGGGGGGCTGTTTTTT. It codes for CPSSLDRAGGLFF.

Details on this clonotype: This CDR3 is missing its conserved last phenylalanine or tryptophan, likely due to a read error. The chain employs TRBV11-3 and TRBJ2-7, with D perhaps TRBD2 (6 bases). The CDR3 covers 14 residues. Trimming left V 6 bases short and J 4 bases short, with 16 bases between. Germline loops: CDR1 SGHNT, CDR2 YENEEA. The CDR3 coding sequence is TGTGCCAGCAGTTTGGAGGGTATTGTTTACGAGCAGTACTTA. Protein product: CASSLEGIVYEQYL.

The CDR3 DNA sequence: TGCGGTGTTAGAGATAGACTAGCCGCGCAGTTCTTC. Translating it yields CGVRDRLAAQFF. The V and J genes are TRBV20-1 and TRBJ2-1; 7 nucleotides agree with TRBD2. The germline V gene encodes CDR1 DFQATT and CDR2 SNEGSKA (reference sequence). The CDR3 has 12 residues.

As for this clonotype: Given a much more abundant clone one base away, this may be a read error. The CDR3 sequence is CTSSILRGAGDTQYF. The DNA for the CDR3 is TGTACCAGCAGCATCTTGCGTGGAGCGGGAGATACGCAGTATTTT. The chain joins TRBV11-2 to TRBJ2-3, with D perhaps matching TRBD2 (6 bases). The CDR3 contains 15 residues. CDR1 and CDR2 from the germline V gene are SGHAT and FQNNGV.

CDR3 protein: CASSFQVSGNTIYF. CDR3 sequence (DNA): TGTGCCAGCAGCTTTCAGGTCTCTGGAAACACCATATATTTT. The chain joins TRBV5-6 to TRBJ1-3; D remains unclear. The V and J ends lost 2 bases and 0 bases respectively, with 6 bases between them. Germline loops: CDR1 SGHDT, CDR2 YYEEEE. The CDR3 has 14 amino acids.